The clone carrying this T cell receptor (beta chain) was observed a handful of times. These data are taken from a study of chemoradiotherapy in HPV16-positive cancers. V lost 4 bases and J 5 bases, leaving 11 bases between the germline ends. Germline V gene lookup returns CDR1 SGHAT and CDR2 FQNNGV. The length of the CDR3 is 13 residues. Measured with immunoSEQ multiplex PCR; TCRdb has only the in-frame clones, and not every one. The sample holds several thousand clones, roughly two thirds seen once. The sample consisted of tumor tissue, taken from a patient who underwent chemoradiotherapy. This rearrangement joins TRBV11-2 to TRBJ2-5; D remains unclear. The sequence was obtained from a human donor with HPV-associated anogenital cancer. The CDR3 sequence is CASSSPPLETQYF. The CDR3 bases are TGTGCCAGCAGCTCCCCCCCCTTGGAGACCCAGTACTTC.